The 22 T cell receptor beta chains below were found in one sample sequenced in a study of blood T cells in healthy people across ages. Primers used in a second PCR of roughly 7 to 12 cycles were a sample-barcoded 5' primer and a J-beta primer mix. Using its own MiXCR run on the 5' RACE reads, TCRdb lists one record per CDR3 protein. The table lists around 820,000 distinct CDR3 sequences, 25% of them singletons. This sample was also put to use in a study of T cells of mothers and their children.

Source material: blood. The receptors were sampled from a boy aged 5 to 17 in good health.

This chain joins TRBV3-1 and TRBJ1-4; possible D gene TRBD1, 6 bases. The germline CDR1 and CDR2 sequences are LGHDT and YNNKEL (reference sequence). V was cut by 4 bases and J by 1 base, with 13 bases left in between. CDR3 length: 16 residues. The CDR3 is CASSPSEGGTNEKLFF. Here the CDR3 DNA reads TGTGCCAGCAGCCCCTCGGAGGGGGGAACTAATGAAAAACTGTTTTTT. The whole variable domain, filled in from reference TRBV3-1 and TRBJ1-4, reads DTAVSQTPKYLVTQMGNDKSIKCEQNLGHDTMYWYKQDSKKFLKIMFSYNNKELIINETVPNRFSPKSPDKAHLNLHINSLELGDSAVYFCASSPSEGGTNEKLFFGSGTQLSVL.

This clonotype appeared a few times. J is TRBJ2-5 and V is TRBV20-1; D gene unclear. There are 10 residues in the CDR3. The V end was cut by 3 bases, the J end by 5 bases, with 4 bases between. CDR1 and CDR2 from the germline V gene are DFQATT and SNEGSKA (reference sequence). CDR3 sequence: CSASWETQYF. The CDR3 bases are TGCAGTGCTAGCTGGGAGACCCAGTACTTC.

The sample holds one count of this clonotype. V is TRBV29-1 and J is TRBJ2-5, with 9 bases lining up with TRBD1. Germline lookup yields CDR1 SQVTM and CDR2 ANQGSEA. The CDR3 has 16 residues. V shed 4 bases and J 4 bases; nucleotides not matched to a gene: 13. In DNA, the CDR3 is TGCAGCGTTGGGGTAGGGACAGGGAAAGGGAGAGAGACCCAGTACTTC. Translating it yields CSVGVGTGKGRETQYF.

In this sample, this clonotype turned up a few times. V and J are TRBV11-2 and TRBJ1-1; D unclear. The germline CDR1 and CDR2 sequences are SGHAT and FQNNGV. The CDR3 consists of 14 residues. Between the trimmed V and J ends, which lost 6 bases and 4 bases, there was a span of 15 bases. The CDR3 nucleotides are TGTGCCAGCAGTGATAGTACAGCAGTCACTGAAGCTTTCTTT. Amino acid sequence: CASSDSTAVTEAFF.

This clonotype was counted only a few times. The chain links TRBV6-1 to TRBJ2-4; D is uncertain. Between the trimmed V and J ends, which lost 0 bases and 7 bases, there was a span of 7 bases. From germline, CDR1 is MNHNS and CDR2 SASEGT. CDR3 length: 13 residues. CDR3 sequence (DNA): TGTGCCAGCAGTGAAGCGCATAATAACATTCAGTACTTC. Protein: CASSEAHNNIQYF.

This chain links TRBV6-2 or TRBV6-3 with TRBJ2-7, with D tentatively TRBD2 (6 bases). CDR3 size: 13 residues. Per germline, CDR1 MNHEY and CDR2 SVGEGT. Trimming left V 7 bases short and J 4 bases short, with 14 bases between. CDR3 sequence (DNA): TGTGCCAGCAAACCGGGAGAGGGGTACGAGCAGTACTTC. It specifies CASKPGEGYEQYF.

This clonotype has more than one count but fewer than ten. V and J are TRBV6-2 or TRBV6-3 and TRBJ2-1, with D unclear. Between the trimmed V and J ends, which lost 7 bases and 0 bases, there was a span of 10 bases. The CDR3 loop spans 14 amino acids. Germline V gene sequence: CDR1 MNHEY, CDR2 SVGEGT. In DNA, the CDR3 is TGTGCCAGCAACTGGGGTTACTCCTACAATGAGCAGTTCTTC. Translated, it gives CASNWGYSYNEQFF.

There are a few counts of this clonotype. The CDR3 is CATSDNGRYSSRANEQFF. In DNA form, the CDR3 reads TGTGCCACCAGTGATAACGGACGGTATTCGTCTCGGGCCAATGAGCAGTTCTTC. The chain recombines TRBV24-1 with TRBJ2-1; D gene ambiguous. Trimming shortened V by 3 bases and J by 6 bases, and 23 bases separated the two germline ends. The CDR3 totals 18 residues. CDR1 is KGHDR and CDR2 is SFDVKD in the germline V gene.

The chain links TRBV15 to TRBJ2-7; D may be TRBD1 (5 bases). The CDR3 length is 15 residues. Germline V lookup: CDR1 LNHNV, CDR2 YYDKDF (reference sequence). Trimming removed 0 bases at V and 0 bases at J, with 9 bases between. This chain's CDR3 is CATSRDIDSSYEQYF. The CDR3 DNA reads TGTGCCACCAGCAGAGATATAGACAGCTCCTACGAGCAGTACTTC.

The V call is TRBV2, the J call TRBJ1-6; no clear D gene. This CDR3 is 13 amino acids long. The V gene lost 3 bases and the J gene lost 9 bases, with 9 bases spanning the gap. Germline CDR1 reads SNHLY; CDR2 reads FYNNEI. The CDR3 sequence: CASSDFSGSPLHF. In nucleotides, the CDR3 is TGTGCCAGCAGTGATTTTTCCGGTTCACCCCTCCACTTT.

The chain uses TRBV3-1 and TRBJ2-3; 11 bases align to TRBD2. Looked up from germline, CDR1 is LGHDT and CDR2 is YNNKEL (reference sequence). V trimming: 4 bases; J trimming: 4 bases; junction bases outside the gene matches: 7. The CDR3 totals 16 residues. DNA of the CDR3: TGTGCCAGCAGCCCTCCGACTAGCGGGACATCAGATACGCAGTATTTT. Translating it yields CASSPPTSGTSDTQYF.

This clonotype was found a few times. The gene calls are TRBV11-2 and TRBJ1-6; no definite D call. The ends were cut back, 5 bases at V and 14 bases at J, with 16 bases in the middle. This CDR3 is 13 amino acids long. CDR1 and CDR2 (germline): SGHAT, FQNNGV. CDR3 DNA: TGTGCCAGCAGCCATCACAGCCTCTCAACCCTCCACTTT. Amino acids: CASSHHSLSTLHF.

This clonotype has more than one count but fewer than ten. The chain uses TRBV20-1 and TRBJ1-2, with D perhaps matching TRBD1 (6 bases). V was pared by 0 bases and J by 5 bases, with 10 bases between. The CDR3 spans 13 residues. Per germline, CDR1 DFQATT and CDR2 SNEGSKA (reference sequence). CDR3 loop: CSAREGARYGYTF. CDR3 in DNA: TGCAGTGCTAGAGAGGGGGCGCGATATGGCTACACCTTC.

The V gene is TRBV29-1, the J gene TRBJ2-7; D unresolved. Germline-derived CDR1 and CDR2 are SQVTM and ANQGSEA. With 2 bases removed from V and 0 bases from J, the gap between germline ends came to 11 bases. The CDR3 length is 14 residues. This CDR3 reads CSVEYEETSYEQYF. The CDR3 coding sequence is TGCAGCGTTGAATACGAGGAGACCTCCTACGAGCAGTACTTC.

This chain joins TRBV12-3 or TRBV12-4 and TRBJ1-3; possibly TRBD1 for D (5 bases). CDR3 length: 16 residues. The V gene lost 2 bases and the J gene lost 2 bases, with 13 bases spanning the gap. CDR3 DNA: TGTGCCAGCAGTTTACCTCGGGAAGGGGCTGGAAACACCATATATTTT. Residues: CASSLPREGAGNTIYF.

This chain links TRBV20-1 with TRBJ2-1, with TRBD2 matching over 16 bases. Germline lookup yields CDR1 DFQATT and CDR2 SNEGSKA (reference sequence). With 6 bases clipped from V and 7 bases from J, the junction kept 9 bases outside the gene matches. The CDR3 has 16 amino acids. The CDR3 loop is CSARKPGLAGGNEQFF. The CDR3 bases are TGCAGTGCCAGGAAACCGGGACTAGCGGGAGGGAATGAGCAGTTCTTC.

This clonotype was observed a handful of times. The chain combines TRBV5-6 with TRBJ2-2; 8 positions match TRBD2. The CDR3 has 14 residues. Trimming removed 4 bases from V and 7 bases from J; junction bases left unmatched: 6. The germline V gene encodes CDR1 SGHDT and CDR2 YYEEEE. The CDR3 sequence is CASSNSGTFGELFF. In DNA form, the CDR3 reads TGTGCCAGCAGCAATAGCGGGACGTTCGGGGAGCTGTTTTTT.

In its sample, this clonotype was seen a few times. V and J are TRBV28 and TRBJ2-5; D not resolved. TRBJ2-7 matches the DNA end more closely, so the J call is doubtful. The V gene's germline CDR1 is MDHEN and CDR2 SYDVKM. The CDR3 is 16 residues long. The CDR3 here is CASSVLAARLGYEQYF. The CDR3 DNA sequence: TGTGCCAGCAGTGTGTTGGCAGCCCGCCTGGGTTACGAGCAGTACTTC.

The chain has TRBV15 and TRBJ2-1, with D perhaps matching TRBD1 (5 bases). The better agreement between TRBJ2-5 and the DNA end casts doubt on the J call. The CDR3 covers 16 residues. Germline V lookup: CDR1 LNHNV, CDR2 YYDKDF (reference sequence). Here the CDR3 DNA reads TGTGCCACCAGCAGAGAGCTCTCCAGGGCCCAAGAGACCCAGTACTTC. It specifies CATSRELSRAQETQYF.

The V gene is TRBV7-2, the J gene TRBJ2-2; 14 bases line up with TRBD2. CDR1 and CDR2 (germline): SGHTA, FQGNSA. The CDR3 consists of 18 residues. V shed 1 base, J shed 3 bases, and the junction held 4 bases outside the gene matches. The CDR3, as DNA: TGTGCCAGCAGCTTAGGACTAGCGGGAGGGCCCGACACCGGGGAGCTGTTTTTT. Translating gives CASSLGLAGGPDTGELFF.

V usage is TRBV4-1 and J usage is TRBJ2-1; D gene unclear. Trimming pared 2 bases from V and 0 bases from J, leaving 14 bases between. Germline V lookup: CDR1 MGHRA, CDR2 YSYEKL. The length of the CDR3 is 17 residues. This CDR3 is CASSQPLGESSYNEQFF. CDR3 sequence (DNA): TGCGCCAGCAGCCAACCCCTGGGCGAGAGCTCCTACAATGAGCAGTTCTTC.

V usage is TRBV29-1 and J usage is TRBJ1-1, with D possibly being TRBD1 (5 bases). CDR3 size: 12 residues. Germline V CDR1 and CDR2: SQVTM, ANQGSEA. With 7 bases removed from V and 3 bases from J, the gap between germline ends came to 12 bases. The CDR3 sequence is CSATVGYTEAFF. CDR3 sequence (DNA): TGCAGCGCGACAGTGGGGTACACTGAAGCTTTCTTT.